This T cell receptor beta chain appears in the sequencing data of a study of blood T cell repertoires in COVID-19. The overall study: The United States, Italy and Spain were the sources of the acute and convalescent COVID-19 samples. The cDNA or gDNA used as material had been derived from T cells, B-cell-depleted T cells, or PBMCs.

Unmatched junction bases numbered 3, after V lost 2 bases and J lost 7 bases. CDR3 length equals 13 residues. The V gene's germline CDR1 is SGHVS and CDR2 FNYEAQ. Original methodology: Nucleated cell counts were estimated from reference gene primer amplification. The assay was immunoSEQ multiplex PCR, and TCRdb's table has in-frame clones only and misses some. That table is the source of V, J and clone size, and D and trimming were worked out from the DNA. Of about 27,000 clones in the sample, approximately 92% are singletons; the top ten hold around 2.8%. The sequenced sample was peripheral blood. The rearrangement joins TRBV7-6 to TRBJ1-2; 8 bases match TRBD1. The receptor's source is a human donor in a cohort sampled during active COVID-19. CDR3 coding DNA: TGTGCCAGCAGCTTAAACAGGGGGTCTGGCTACACCTTC. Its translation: CASSLNRGSGYTF.